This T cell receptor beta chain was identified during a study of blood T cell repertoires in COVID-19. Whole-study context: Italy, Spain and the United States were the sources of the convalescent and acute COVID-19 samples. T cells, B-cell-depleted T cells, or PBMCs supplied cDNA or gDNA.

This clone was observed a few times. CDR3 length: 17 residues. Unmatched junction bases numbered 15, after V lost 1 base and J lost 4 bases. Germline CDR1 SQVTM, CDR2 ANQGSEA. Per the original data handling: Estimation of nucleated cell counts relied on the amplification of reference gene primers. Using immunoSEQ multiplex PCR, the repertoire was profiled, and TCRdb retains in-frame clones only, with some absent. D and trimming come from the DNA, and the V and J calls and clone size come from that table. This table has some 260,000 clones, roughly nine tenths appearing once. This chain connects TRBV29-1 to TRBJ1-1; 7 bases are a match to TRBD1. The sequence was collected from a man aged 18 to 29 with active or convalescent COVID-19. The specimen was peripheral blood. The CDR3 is CSVEAITERNRGTEAFF. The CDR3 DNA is TGCAGCGTTGAAGCAATAACTGAGAGAAACAGGGGCACTGAAGCTTTCTTT.